This T cell receptor (beta chain) was obtained from a study of tumor and adjacent non-tumor tissue in lung cancer. Study-level information: There were about twelve adenocarcinoma, a couple of squamous cell carcinoma and 1 small cell lung cancer cases. Study-wide findings and caveats: Significantly higher TCR diversity was found in tumor than normal lung.

V gave up 6 bases and J gave up 4 bases; unmatched junction bases: 2. CDR3 length: 12 residues. Germline V gene data show CDR1 as DFQATT and CDR2 as SNEGSKA (reference sequence). The library came from three nested PCR rounds adapted from ARM-PCR protocols. TCRdb reprocessed the multiplex PCR reads via MiXCR and lists one record per CDR3 protein. The sample has 85,000 or so distinct CDR3 sequences; 75% to 85% are singletons. This sample's RNA came from whole unsorted tissue. Distant lung tissue was collected more than 3 cm away from the tumor edge. This clonotype was observed at least ten times. The antigen is undetermined.

This TCR was recovered from a woman in her forties or fifties with non-small cell lung cancer. The rearrangement uses TRBV20-1 and TRBJ1-2, with 10 bases that match TRBD1. Source material: distant non-tumor lung tissue. The CDR3 DNA sequence: TGCAGTGCCCGGACAGGGGGCTATGGCTACACCTTC. This gives the protein CSARTGGYGYTF.